This T cell receptor (beta chain) was obtained from a study of a mutant IDH1 vaccine in newly diagnosed glioma. Only in-frame clones appear in the TCRdb table, and some are missing; sequencing was by immunoSEQ multiplex PCR. The data show about 48,000 clones, 65% to 85% seen once. This clone was seen ten or more times. The antigen is unknown. Sample time point: week 35, safety follow-up. Each dose delivered 300 ug of mutant IDH1 20-mer peptide subcutaneously with imiquimod. CDR3 length: 14 amino acids. Germline V gene lookup returns CDR1 LNHDA and CDR2 SQIVND (reference sequence). Trimming cost V 6 bases and J 4 bases, with 14 bases left between them.

This chain links TRBV19 with TRBJ2-3; the D gene is possibly TRBD1 (6 bases). The sequenced sample was PBMCs, obtained from a glioma patient whose treatment included an IDH1 peptide vaccine. This receptor was obtained from a middle-aged man with glioma. CDR3 DNA sequence: TGTGCCAGTAGCAAAACCTCAGGGGCAGATACGCAGTATTTT. Translating gives CASSKTSGADTQYF.